Shown below are 11 T cell receptor beta chains from a single sample sequenced in a study of cytomegalovirus exposure and HLA in healthy donors. Vbeta (60) and Jbeta (13) primers were used in the PCR. Clones were read by immunoSEQ multiplex PCR, and TCRdb kept only the in-frame ones, dropping some. The data hold around 67,000 clones, with over 60% observed a single time. Specimen: PBMCs. The receptor set was obtained from a woman aged 45-65 years in good health and CMV-seronegative.

V usage is TRBV4-3 and J usage is TRBJ1-1; D uncertain. Trimming removed 3 bases at V and 13 bases at J, with 18 bases between. The germline V gene has CDR1 LGHNA and CDR2 YSLEER. The CDR3 covers 13 residues. The CDR3 region has the DNA TGCGCCAGCAGCCAGGATCTCCGGGAAACCGGTTTCTTT. Translation gives CASSQDLRETGFF.

The V and J genes are TRBV7-2 and TRBJ2-7; D is ambiguous. V lost 3 bases and J 6 bases, leaving 9 bases between the germline ends. This CDR3 has 12 residues. The germline V gene has CDR1 SGHTA and CDR2 FQGNSA. CDR3 DNA sequence: TGTGCCAGCAGCTTTTTCTCCGGCGAGCAGTACTTC. Translating gives CASSFFSGEQYF.

The chain couples TRBV10-3 to TRBJ2-5; D is undetermined. The DNA end is more similar to TRBJ2-7, so the J call may be wrong. Germline CDR1 ENHRY, CDR2 SYGVKD. This CDR3 has 12 amino acids. The CDR3 reads CAISERVREQYF. The CDR3 DNA reads as TGTGCCATCAGTGAGAGAGTGCGCGAGCAGTACTTC.

The gene calls are TRBV6-4 and TRBJ1-1, with TRBD1 identical over 10 bases. The ends lost 2 bases at V and 4 bases at J; junction bases unmatched: 13. This CDR3 has 18 amino acids. Germline V gene lookup returns CDR1 MRHNA and CDR2 SNTAGT. The CDR3 reads CASSDGPGTGVRSTEAFF. As DNA, the CDR3 is TGTGCCAGCAGTGACGGACCCGGGACAGGGGTTAGAAGCACTGAAGCTTTCTTT.

This chain links TRBV5-1 with TRBJ1-1; D might be TRBD1 (5 bases). V was shortened by 1 base and J by 3 bases, with 10 bases between the two germline ends. Germline V gene sequence: CDR1 SGHRS, CDR2 YFSETQ. This CDR3 has 14 residues. The CDR3: CASSLSGRDTEAFF. CDR3 nucleotides: TGCGCCAGCAGCTTGTCGGGCAGGGACACTGAAGCTTTCTTT.

This chain joins TRBV6-1 and TRBJ1-1; 8 positions agree with TRBD1. The CDR3 has 15 amino acids. V lost 4 bases and J lost 4; bases outside the gene matches: 8. Germline loops: CDR1 MNHNS, CDR2 SASEGT. The CDR3 spells CASSGRGRSLTEAFF. CDR3 nucleotide sequence: TGTGCCAGCAGTGGCAGGGGGCGCTCTCTCACTGAAGCTTTCTTT.

V and J are TRBV18 and TRBJ1-2, with 9 bases lining up with TRBD1. V gave up 4 bases and J gave up 4 bases; unmatched junction bases: 4. In germline, CDR1 is KGHSH, CDR2 LQKENI. The CDR3 has 14 residues. This CDR3 reads CASSRDRVFYGYTF. The CDR3 region has the DNA TGTGCCAGCTCACGGGACAGGGTCTTCTATGGCTACACCTTC. Full variable domain (missing parts from reference TRBV18 and TRBJ1-2): NAGVMQNPRHLVRRRGQEARLRCSPMKGHSHVYWYRQLPEEGLKFMVYLQKENIIDESGMPKERFSAEFPKEGPSILRIQQVVRGDSAAYFCASSRDRVFYGYTFGSGTRLTVV.

This clone was seen more than once but under ten times. The V gene is TRBV2, the J gene TRBJ2-5, with TRBD2 matching 12 bases. V lost 7 bases to trimming and J lost 2 bases; unmatched junction nucleotides: 5. CDR1 and CDR2 (germline): SNHLY, FYNNEI. CDR3 length: 15 residues. This CDR3 is CASTRLAGGQETQYF. The CDR3 bases are TGTGCCAGCACCCGTCTAGCGGGAGGGCAAGAGACCCAGTACTTC.

This clone was seen only a few times. V usage is TRBV6-1 and J usage is TRBJ1-6, with D possibly being TRBD1 (6 bases). The CDR3 sequence is 14 residues long. The ends were cut back, 5 bases at V and 5 bases at J, with 10 bases in the middle. CDR1 is MNHNS, CDR2 SASEGT, per germline. The CDR3 spells CASSQGRDNSPLHF. The DNA for the CDR3 is TGTGCCAGCAGTCAGGGGAGGGATAATTCACCCCTCCACTTT.

This clone has just one count. This chain links TRBV28 with TRBJ2-1, with 9 bases lining up with TRBD2. V was pared by 0 bases and J by 0 bases, with 3 bases of the junction left unmatched. There are 17 residues in the CDR3. The germline V gene encodes CDR1 MDHEN and CDR2 SYDVKM. Here the CDR3 reads CASSLWSGRSSYNEQFF. The DNA for the CDR3 is TGTGCCAGCAGTTTATGGAGCGGGAGGAGCTCCTACAATGAGCAGTTCTTC.

The chain carries TRBV5-1 and TRBJ2-6; the D is unclear. CDR3 length equals 14 residues. Germline V gene lookup returns CDR1 SGHRS and CDR2 YFSETQ. V was shortened by 4 bases and J by 3 bases, with 8 bases between the two germline ends. The DNA of the CDR3 is TGCGCCAGCAGCCCGCCGAGTGGGGCCAACGTCCTGACTTTC. It specifies CASSPPSGANVLTF.